These T cell receptor beta chains were read from a single sample in a study of OX40 agonist ivuxolimab in advanced cancers. Assay used: immunoSEQ multiplex PCR; TCRdb lists only in-frame clones, some missing. The table shows around 64,000 clones, with around 90% occurring only once. The source material was CD4+ or CD8+ T cells sorted from blood, sampled in a trial of the OX40 agonist ivuxolimab. These receptors all come from an adult with an advanced solid tumor such as melanoma, head and neck, liver or kidney cancer. Each CDR3 is given with its conserved first and last residue. The D gene is left open where the match is weak. Size tells how often a clone was seen (once, few, many) or the class of an expanded clone, and some rows leave it out.

TRBD1,TRBJ1-2,.,TRBV6-5,CASSADRGRYGYTF,TGTGCCAGCAGTGCAGACAGGGGACGGTATGGCTACACCTTC
.,TRBJ1-2,.,TRBV28,CASLGPGDTNYGYTF,TGTGCCAGCCTTGGGCCGGGGGACACCAACTATGGCTACACCTTC
.,TRBJ2-3,.,TRBV5-6,CASSLSIRQGADTQYF,TGTGCCAGCAGCTTGAGTATCCGCCAGGGAGCAGATACGCAGTATTTT
TRBD2,TRBJ2-7,.,TRBV6-6,CASSLTSGSSYEQYF,TGTGCCAGCAGTTTGACTAGCGGAAGCTCCTACGAGCAGTACTTC
.,TRBJ1-5,once,TRBV19,CASSPGTYSNQPQHF,TGTGCCAGTAGTCCGGGGACATATAGCAATCAGCCCCAGCATTTT
.,TRBJ2-7,.,TRBV2,CASSRDSGEQYF,TGTGCCAGCAGTAGGGACTCCGGGGAGCAGTACTTC
.,TRBJ1-4,.,TRBV6-1,CASSHKQGYNEKLFF,TGTGCCAGCAGCCACAAACAGGGTTACAATGAAAAACTGTTTTTT
.,TRBJ2-7,.,TRBV19,CASSSGYEQYF,TGTGCCAGTAGTAGTGGCTACGAGCAGTACTTC
TRBD2,TRBJ2-2,once,TRBV5-1,CASSISLAWGELFF,TGCGCCAGCAGCATCTCACTAGCGTGGGGGGAGCTGTTTTTT
TRBD1,TRBJ1-3,.,TRBV2,CASSKDRVEGNTIYF,TGTGCCAGCAGCAAAGACAGGGTGGAAGGAAACACCATATATTTT
.,TRBJ1-1,.,TRBV28,CASNEWGGSTEAFF,TGTGCCAGCAACGAATGGGGAGGGAGCACTGAAGCTTTCTTT
.,TRBJ2-6,.,TRBV5-5,CASSLGSISGANVLTF,TGTGCCAGCAGCTTGGGATCCATCTCTGGGGCCAACGTCCTGACTTTC
TRBD1,TRBJ2-7,.,TRBV2,CASTQDRGREQYF,TGTGCCAGCACGCAAGACAGGGGCCGCGAGCAGTACTTC
.,TRBJ1-1,.,TRBV27,CASRRDMSIFRVNTEAFF,TGTGCCAGCAGGCGTGACATGTCCATCTTTCGGGTGAACACTGAAGCTTTCTTT
TRBD2,TRBJ2-3,.,TRBV10-1,CASSEMRGVEDTQYF,TGCGCCAGCAGTGAGATGCGGGGGGTCGAAGATACGCAGTATTTT
.,TRBJ1-5,.,TRBV30,CAWKGQGAGPQHF,TGTGCCTGGAAGGGGCAGGGCGCAGGGCCCCAGCATTTT
TRBD1,TRBJ2-7,few,TRBV5-1,CASSPGDRAYEQYF,TGCGCCAGCAGCCCCGGGGACAGGGCTTACGAGCAGTACTTC
.,TRBJ2-2,.,TRBV7-2,CASSLAGNTGELFF,TGTGCCAGCAGCTTGGCAGGGAACACCGGGGAGCTGTTTTTT
TRBD2,TRBJ2-5,.,TRBV28,CASSTAGGERGETQYF,TGTGCCAGCAGTACCGCCGGGGGGGAGCGGGGAGAGACCCAGTACTTC
.,TRBJ1-2,.,TRBV6-6,CASSDRWDGYTF,TGTGCCAGCAGCGATAGATGGGATGGCTACACCTTC
TRBD1,TRBJ1-2,.,TRBV28,CASRLTDRGYGYTF,TGTGCCAGCAGACTCACGGACAGGGGCTATGGCTACACCTTC
.,TRBJ2-5,.,TRBV7-3,CASSTGMGETQYF,TGTGCCAGCAGCACGGGGATGGGGGAGACCCAGTACTTC
TRBD1,TRBJ2-2,.,TRBV6-5,CASSSGTVTGELFF,TGTGCCAGCAGCTCCGGGACAGTAACCGGGGAGCTGTTTTTT
.,TRBJ2-5,.,TRBV7-9,CASSRDLKQETQYF,TGTGCCAGCAGCCGGGACTTAAAGCAAGAGACCCAGTACTTC
.,TRBJ2-3,.,TRBV7-6,CASSLRADTQYF,TGTGCCAGCAGCTTAAGGGCAGATACGCAGTATTTT
TRBD1,TRBJ2-7,few,TRBV2,CASSGQGYGEQYF,TGTGCCAGCAGTGGACAGGGCTATGGCGAGCAGTACTTC
.,TRBJ2-6,.,TRBV4-1,CASSQEGTAIAGANVLTF,TGCGCCAGCAGCCAAGAAGGGACCGCCATTGCTGGGGCCAACGTCCTGACTTTC
TRBD1,TRBJ1-1,.,TRBV6-1,CASSSDRGMNTEAFF,TGTGCCAGCAGTTCGGACAGGGGGATGAACACTGAAGCTTTCTTT
TRBD2,TRBJ2-1,.,TRBV5-4,CASSLGLAGGQHEQFF,TGTGCCAGCAGCTTGGGACTAGCGGGGGGGCAGCATGAGCAGTTCTTC
TRBD2,TRBJ2-7,.,TRBV6-5,CASSDGTSGRYEQYF,TGTGCCAGCAGCGACGGGACTAGCGGGCGCTACGAGCAGTACTTC
TRBD1,TRBJ2-7,.,TRBV6-1,CASSLNRDRGNEQYF,TGTGCCAGCAGTTTGAACCGGGACAGGGGCAACGAGCAGTACTTC
.,TRBJ2-3,.,TRBV11-2,CASSLDLSGYTQYF,TGTGCCAGCAGCCTGGACCTTAGCGGTTATACGCAGTATTTT
.,TRBJ1-5,.,TRBV4-1,CASSQDWGNQPQHF,TGCGCCAGCAGCCAAGATTGGGGGAATCAGCCCCAGCATTTT
.,TRBJ1-2,.,TRBV6-1,CASSGAQPGSGYTF,TGTGCCAGCAGTGGGGCGCAGCCTGGGTCGGGCTACACCTTC
TRBD2,TRBJ2-5,.,TRBV9,CASSPSGQETQYF,TGTGCCAGCAGCCCTAGCGGCCAAGAGACCCAGTACTTC
.,TRBJ1-2,.,TRBV5-1,CASSLSWLGGYTF,TGCGCCAGCAGCTTGTCGTGGTTGGGGGGCTACACCTTC
.,TRBJ2-7,.,TRBV4-2,CASSQEAGSYEQYF,TGTGCCAGCAGCCAAGAGGCGGGATCCTACGAGCAGTACTTC
.,TRBJ2-7,.,TRBV10-3,CAISARGNEQYF,TGTGCCATCAGTGCAAGAGGGAACGAGCAGTACTTC
.,TRBJ2-3,.,TRBV25-1,CASSESRLTPDTQYF,TGTGCCAGCAGTGAAAGTCGACTTACGCCAGATACGCAGTATTTT
TRBD2,TRBJ2-1,.,TRBV12-5,CASGWGTGGRNEQFF,TGTGCTAGTGGCTGGGGGACCGGGGGGAGGAATGAGCAGTTCTTC
TRBD2,TRBJ2-7,.,TRBV13,CASSLGKRGGEQYF,TGTGCCAGCAGCTTAGGCAAGCGGGGGGGCGAGCAGTACTTC
.,TRBJ1-1,.,TRBV10-3,CAISESGVEAFF,TGTGCCATCAGTGAGTCAGGCGTTGAAGCTTTCTTT
TRBD1,TRBJ2-2,.,TRBV5-6,CASSSGTVGELFF,TGTGCCAGCAGCTCGGGGACAGTAGGGGAGCTGTTTTTT
.,TRBJ1-4,.,TRBV7-9,CASGTENEKLFF,TGTGCCTCAGGGACCGAGAATGAAAAACTGTTTTTT
.,TRBJ2-1,.,TRBV6-5,CASSHSNEQFF,TGTGCCAGCAGCCACTCAAATGAGCAGTTCTTC
TRBD2,TRBJ2-7,.,TRBV14,CASSQVHGRSGYRTYEQYF,TGTGCCAGCAGCCAAGTGCACGGGAGGTCGGGTTATAGGACCTACGAGCAGTACTTC
TRBD1,TRBJ1-2,few,TRBV18,CASSPTGQGTGRGYTF,TGTGCCAGCTCGCCCACTGGACAGGGTACGGGGCGTGGCTACACCTTC
.,TRBJ1-2,.,TRBV5-1,CASSLGGSYGYTF,TGCGCCAGCAGCTTAGGGGGATCCTATGGCTACACCTTC
.,TRBJ1-4,.,TRBV14,CASSQQEGTEKLFF,TGTGCCAGCAGCCAACAGGAAGGGACTGAAAAACTGTTTTTT
TRBD1,TRBJ2-7,once,TRBV27,CASSLARTGQGYEQYF,TGTGCCAGCAGTTTAGCTCGGACAGGGCAGGGTTACGAGCAGTACTTC
.,TRBJ1-3,.,TRBV5-1,CASSLSGAGVAGNTIYF,TGCGCCAGCAGCTTGAGTGGGGCGGGGGTCGCTGGAAACACCATATATTTT
TRBD2,TRBJ2-5,once,TRBV18,CASSTTGTRQETQYF,TGTGCCAGCTCGACTACCGGGACTAGGCAAGAGACCCAGTACTTC
TRBD1,TRBJ1-5,.,TRBV19,CASSVQDRGNQPQHF,TGTGCCAGTAGTGTACAGGACAGGGGCAATCAGCCCCAGCATTTT
.,TRBJ2-2,.,TRBV5-5,CASRTGVESTGELFF,TGTGCCAGCAGGACCGGGGTTGAGAGCACCGGGGAGCTGTTTTTT
.,TRBJ1-1,few,TRBV9,CASSVVTGNQEAFF,TGTGCCAGCAGCGTAGTTACAGGGAATCAAGAAGCTTTCTTT
.,TRBJ1-1,.,TRBV28,CASSSLGRANTEAFF,TGTGCCAGCAGTTCATTGGGCAGGGCGAACACTGAAGCTTTCTTT
TRBD2,TRBJ2-2,.,TRBV5-1,CASSKGLTNTGELFF,TGCGCCAGCAGCAAGGGACTAACGAACACCGGGGAGCTGTTTTTT
.,TRBJ2-5,.,TRBV18,CASSPNDLQETQYF,TGTGCCAGCTCACCAAATGATCTCCAAGAGACCCAGTACTTC
.,TRBJ2-2,once,TRBV7-3,CASSSVGDLTGELFF,TGTGCCAGCAGCTCCGTCGGGGACCTCACCGGGGAGCTGTTTTTT